This TCR beta chain was captured in a study of T-cell reconstitution after alpha-beta-depleted transplantation in children. This clonotype was seen only a few times. CDR1 and CDR2 from the germline V gene are SQVTM and ANQGSEA. Trimming cost V 4 bases and J 7 bases, with 29 bases left between them. The CDR3 spans 17 residues. Preparation of the TCRbeta library was carried out with unique molecular identifiers. In TCRdb, the PCR reads were re-called with MiXCR into one record per CDR3 protein. The sample lists hundreds of thousands of distinct CDR3 sequences, more than 9% seen once, with less than 4.5% in the top ten.

This sequence was found in a human donor who donated a stem cell graft to a child with acute myeloid leukemia. The starting material was PBMCs from the stem cell graft donor, obtained from the stem cell graft. This chain uses TRBV29-1 with TRBJ2-7, with D tentatively TRBD1 or TRBD2 (5 bases each). CDR3 nucleotides: TGCAGCGTTGCTAAAGGGAGTTGGGGTCAGGGTGTGGGGGAGCAGTACTTC. The encoded protein is CSVAKGSWGQGVGEQYF.